The 12 T cell receptor beta chains presented below share a single source sample, sequenced in a study of cytomegalovirus exposure and HLA in healthy donors. The PCR made use of 60 Vbeta and 13 Jbeta primers. Sequencing used immunoSEQ multiplex PCR; TCRdb keeps in-frame clones, though not all of them. The sample consists of 110,000 to 150,000 clones, less than 90% of them appearing once. Material: PBMCs. The receptors were gathered from a boy aged 2 to 9 in good health and CMV-seronegative.

The rearrangement uses TRBV18 and TRBJ1-5; 7 positions agree with TRBD1. This CDR3 has 12 residues. Germline CDR1 is KGHSH and CDR2 is LQKENI. V was clipped by 8 bases and J by 7 bases; unmatched bases: 5. CDR3 in DNA: TGTGCCAGCGCCAGGGGGACGCAGCCCCAGCATTTT. Protein: CASARGTQPQHF. Complete variable domain (other parts from reference TRBV18 and TRBJ1-5): NAGVMQNPRHLVRRRGQEARLRCSPMKGHSHVYWYRQLPEEGLKFMVYLQKENIIDESGMPKERFSAEFPKEGPSILRIQQVVRGDSAAYFCASARGTQPQHFGDGTRLSIL.

This sequence joins TRBV7-9 and TRBJ1-2; possibly TRBD1 for D (5 bases). Trimming cost V 3 bases and J 8 bases, with 10 bases left between them. The CDR3 runs 12 residues. Germline V CDR1 and CDR2: SEHNR, FQNEAQ (reference sequence). CDR3 bases: TGTGCCAGCAGCTTCCGACAGACCGGCTACACCTTC. This translates into CASSFRQTGYTF.

The chain recombines TRBV28 with TRBJ2-5; D not resolved. The V and J ends lost 6 bases and 4 bases respectively, with 18 bases between them. The CDR3 is 15 amino acids. CDR1 and CDR2 from the germline V gene are MDHEN and SYDVKM. CDR3 residues: CASSSNGFTRETQYF. In nucleotides, the CDR3 is TGTGCCAGCAGCTCAAACGGGTTTACCCGAGAGACCCAGTACTTC.

This chain links TRBV2 with TRBJ2-2, with D maybe TRBD2 (6 bases). Germline-derived CDR1 and CDR2 are SNHLY and FYNNEI. CDR3 length equals 14 residues. Trimming shortened V by 11 bases and J by 4 bases, and 17 bases separated the two germline ends. The DNA for the CDR3 is TGTGCCCCCCGTTGGGGGGAGTGCACCGGGGAGCTGTTTTTT. Translation: CAPRWGECTGELFF. The full variable domain, in which reference TRBV2 and TRBJ2-2 provide the parts outside the CDR3, is EPEVTQTPSHQVTQMGQEVILRCVPISNHLYFYWYRQILGQKVEFLVSFYNNEISEKSEIFDDQFSVERPDGSNFTLKIRSTKLEDSAMYFCAPRWGECTGELFFGEGSRLTVL.

The rearrangement joins TRBV27 to TRBJ2-2; 8 bases are shared with TRBD1. Germline loops: CDR1 MNHEY, CDR2 SMNVEV (reference sequence). The ends lost 7 bases at V and 1 base at J; junction bases unmatched: 5. This CDR3 is built from 15 residues. The CDR3 DNA reads TGTGCCAGCACTCTGGACAGGGTGAACACCGGGGAGCTGTTTTTT. Its protein product is CASTLDRVNTGELFF.

The CDR3 reads CASSGQGLNTEAFF. Written as DNA, the CDR3 is TGTGCCAGCTCGGGACAGGGGCTGAACACTGAAGCTTTCTTT. The chain combines TRBV27 with TRBJ1-1; 10 nucleotides line up with TRBD1. Germline assignment: CDR1 MNHEY and CDR2 SMNVEV (reference sequence). The CDR3 sequence is 14 residues long. Losses at the gene ends were 8 bases for V and 0 bases for J; bases not matched to a gene: 3.

The gene calls are TRBV6-5 and TRBJ2-5; D is unclear. The CDR3 contains 15 residues. Trimming left V 0 bases short and J 2 bases short, with 10 bases between. Per germline, CDR1 MNHEY and CDR2 SVGAGI. The CDR3 protein is CASSYSMAEQETQYF. Written as DNA, the CDR3 is TGTGCCAGCAGTTACTCGATGGCAGAACAAGAGACCCAGTACTTC.

This clone was picked up one time. The chain employs TRBV4-1 and TRBJ1-5; 7 nucleotides line up with TRBD1. The germline V gene encodes CDR1 MGHRA and CDR2 YSYEKL. This CDR3 has 18 residues. The J segment lost 0 bases and the V segment lost 0 bases, leaving 8 bases of the junction unmatched. The CDR3 sequence is CASSQDPTGEYSNQPQHF. The CDR3 nucleotides are TGCGCCAGCAGCCAAGATCCCACAGGGGAATATAGCAATCAGCCCCAGCATTTT.

The chain couples TRBV27 to TRBJ1-6; D gene uncertain. Per the germline V gene, CDR1 is MNHEY and CDR2 is SMNVEV (reference sequence). CDR3 length equals 16 residues. Trimming cost V 4 bases and J 0 bases, with 10 bases left between them. The CDR3 spells CASSYEVSSYNSPLHF. As DNA, the CDR3 is TGTGCCAGCAGTTACGAAGTTAGCTCCTATAATTCACCCCTCCACTTT.

The gene calls are TRBV5-4 and TRBJ2-4, with 7 bases aligning to TRBD1. The CDR3 is made up of 17 amino acids. Trimming cost V 0 bases and J 3 bases; bases outside gene matches: 9. Germline values: CDR1 SGHNT, CDR2 YYREEE (reference sequence). As DNA, the CDR3 is TGTGCCAGCAGCTTGGATCAGAGGGGGCACGGCAAAAACATTCAGTACTTC. Residues: CASSLDQRGHGKNIQYF.

This sequence joins TRBV27 and TRBJ2-1; tentatively, D is TRBD2 (7 bases). The CDR3 extends over 15 amino acids. Per the germline V gene, CDR1 is MNHEY and CDR2 is SMNVEV (reference sequence). Trimming shortened V by 7 bases and J by 0 bases, and 13 bases separated the two germline ends. CDR3: CASNYGGASYNEQFF. The CDR3 bases are TGTGCCAGCAATTATGGGGGGGCCTCCTACAATGAGCAGTTCTTC.

This clone was seen a handful of times. V is TRBV7-9 and J is TRBJ2-1; 11 bases map to TRBD2. V lost 5 bases, J lost 9 bases, and 12 bases stayed unmatched. Germline CDR1 is SEHNR and CDR2 is FQNEAQ (reference sequence). The CDR3 is 16 amino acids. DNA of the CDR3: TGTGCCAGCAGCACAACAACTAGCGGGAGTTTTGCTGAGCAGTTCTTC. Translated: CASSTTTSGSFAEQFF.